This paragraph covers one T cell receptor beta chain sequence. Antigen: not known. The sample originates from a study of cytomegalovirus exposure and HLA in healthy donors. Study details: According to later analysis, the same platform produced the 100 to 150 validation and 666 first-cohort repertoires.

The table came from immunoSEQ multiplex PCR; TCRdb's copy has only in-frame clones and leaves some out. The sample contains 250,000 to 300,000 clones, approximately 86% of which appear only once. The germline V gene encodes CDR1 SGHAT and CDR2 FQNNGV. CDR3 size: 14 residues. The V end was cut by 5 bases, the J end by 2 bases, with 13 bases between. Broader study findings: Reports showed the classifier diagnosing cytomegalovirus status with high specificity and sensitivity.

The V and J genes are TRBV11-2 and TRBJ2-7, with D maybe TRBD2 (6 bases). The clonotype originates from a woman younger than 30 in good health and CMV-seronegative. The sequencing sample was made of PBMCs. The CDR3 bases are TGTGCCAGCAGCGCCGTAGCGGCCCCCTACGAGCAGTACTTC. Amino acids: CASSAVAAPYEQYF.